What follows are 8 T cell receptor beta chains derived from one specimen sequenced in a study of blood T cell repertoires in COVID-19. Only in-frame clones appear in the TCRdb table, and some are missing; sequencing was by immunoSEQ multiplex PCR. Of around 230,000 clones in the sample, approximately 90% were seen once. The material sequenced was PBMCs or T cells enriched from blood (not recorded which). These receptors were collected from a woman in her thirties or forties with acute COVID-19.

V and J are TRBV6-2 or TRBV6-3 and TRBJ1-5; 8 nucleotides agree with TRBD1. This CDR3 has 14 residues. The germline V gene has CDR1 MNHEY and CDR2 SVGEGT. J gave up 7 bases and V 4 bases, and 6 bases lay outside the gene matches. For the CDR3, the DNA is TGTGCCAGCAGTTCCGACAGGGGAGAACAGCCCCAGCATTTT. Its translation: CASSSDRGEQPQHF.

This chain links TRBV7-2 with TRBJ2-7; 13 positions agree with TRBD2. V lost 5 bases and J lost 5; bases outside the gene matches: 9. Germline V gives CDR1 SGHTA, CDR2 FQGNSA. CDR3 length: 16 amino acids. The CDR3 region is CASSQTSGGVNNEQYF. Here the CDR3 DNA reads TGTGCCAGCAGCCAAACTAGCGGGGGGGTTAATAACGAGCAGTACTTC. The full variable domain, completed using reference TRBV7-2 and TRBJ2-7, is GAGVSQSPSNKVTEKGKDVELRCDPISGHTALYWYRQSLGQGLEFLIYFQGNSAPDKSGLPSDRFSAERTGGSVSTLTIQRTQQEDSAVYLCASSQTSGGVNNEQYFGPGTRLTVT.

CDR3 sequence reads: CASSFTGKETGELFF. As DNA, the CDR3 is TGTGCCAGCAGCTTTACAGGGAAGGAAACCGGGGAGCTGTTTTTT. This chain links TRBV5-5 with TRBJ2-2, with a tentative D call TRBD1 (6 bases). Deletions cut 2 bases from V and 5 bases from J, with 13 bases between. From germline, CDR1 is SGHKS and CDR2 YYEKEE (reference sequence). CDR3 length: 15 residues.

The CDR3 sequence is CASIPRRGGGNTIYF. In DNA form, the CDR3 reads TGTGCCAGTATCCCGAGGAGGGGAGGTGGAAACACCATATATTTT. J is TRBJ1-3 and V is TRBV19; D perhaps matches TRBD1 (5 bases). The germline V gene encodes CDR1 LNHDA and CDR2 SQIVND (reference sequence). The CDR3 consists of 15 residues. Between the trimmed V and J ends, which lost 7 bases and 3 bases, there was a span of 16 bases.

A single count supports this clone. The chain recombines TRBV25-1 with TRBJ1-5; 12 positions agree with TRBD1. Germline V gene data show CDR1 as MGHDK and CDR2 as SYGVNS. This CDR3 has 13 amino acids. The V gene end was trimmed by 6 bases and the J gene end by 6 bases; junction bases not matched to a gene: 0. For the CDR3, the DNA is TGTGCCAGCAGGGGACAGGGGGCTCAGCCCCAGCATTTT. It is translated as CASRGQGAQPQHF.

The gene calls are TRBV7-9 and TRBJ1-1, with D unresolved. The germline V gene encodes CDR1 SEHNR and CDR2 FQNEAQ (reference sequence). The ends were cut back, 5 bases at V and 1 base at J, with 14 bases in the middle. This CDR3 region has 15 residues. The CDR3 coding sequence is TGTGCCAGCAGCCCCCCCGGTCCCGGGAACACTGAAGCTTTCTTT. Protein: CASSPPGPGNTEAFF.

V usage is TRBV4-1 and J usage is TRBJ1-2; D is possibly TRBD1 (6 bases). The CDR3 is made up of 18 amino acids. Germline V gene lookup returns CDR1 MGHRA and CDR2 YSYEKL. V was shortened by 0 bases and J by 4 bases, with 21 bases between the two germline ends. CDR3 DNA: TGCGCCAGCAGCCAAGAAGAGACAGGATATAGGTTCGGCTATGGCTACACCTTC. Amino acid sequence: CASSQEETGYRFGYGYTF.

The V and J genes are TRBV7-9 and TRBJ1-6; 11 bases match TRBD1. Germline CDR1 and CDR2: SEHNR and FQNEAQ (reference sequence). V shed 8 bases and J 8 bases; nucleotides not matched to a gene: 5. The CDR3 is 14 residues long. CDR3 region: CASEGQGGYSPLHF. Here the CDR3 DNA reads TGTGCCAGCGAGGGACAGGGGGGTTATTCACCCCTCCACTTT.